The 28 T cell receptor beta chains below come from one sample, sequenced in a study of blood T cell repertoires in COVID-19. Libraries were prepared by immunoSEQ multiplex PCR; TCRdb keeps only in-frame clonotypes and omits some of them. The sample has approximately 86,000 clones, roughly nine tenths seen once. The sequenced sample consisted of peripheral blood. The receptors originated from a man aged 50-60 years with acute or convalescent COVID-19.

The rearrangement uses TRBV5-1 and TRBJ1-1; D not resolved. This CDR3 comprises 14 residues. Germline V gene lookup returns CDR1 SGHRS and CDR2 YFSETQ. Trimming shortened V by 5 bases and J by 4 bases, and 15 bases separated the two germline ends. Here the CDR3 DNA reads TGCGCCAGCAGTCCCGCGGGAATGGGCACTGAAGCTTTCTTT. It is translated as CASSPAGMGTEAFF.

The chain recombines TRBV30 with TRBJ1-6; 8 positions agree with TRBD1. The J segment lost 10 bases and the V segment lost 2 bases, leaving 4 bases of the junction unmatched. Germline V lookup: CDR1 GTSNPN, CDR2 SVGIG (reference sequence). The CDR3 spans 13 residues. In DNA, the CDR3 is TGTGCCTGGAGTATAGACAGGGGATCACCCCTCCACTTT. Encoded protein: CAWSIDRGSPLHF.

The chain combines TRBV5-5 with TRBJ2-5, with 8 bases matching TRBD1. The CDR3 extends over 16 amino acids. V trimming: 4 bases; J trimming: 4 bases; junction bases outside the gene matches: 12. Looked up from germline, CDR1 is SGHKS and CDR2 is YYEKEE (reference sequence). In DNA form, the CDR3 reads TGTGCCAGCAGCCACCCCGCGGGACAGGTCCTAGAGACCCAGTACTTC. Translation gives CASSHPAGQVLETQYF. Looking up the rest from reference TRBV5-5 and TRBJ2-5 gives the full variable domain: DAGVTQSPTHLIKTRGQQVTLRCSPISGHKSVSWYQQVLGQGPQFIFQYYEKEERGRGNFPDRFSARQFPNYSSELNVNALLLGDSALYLCASSHPAGQVLETQYFGPGTRLLVL.

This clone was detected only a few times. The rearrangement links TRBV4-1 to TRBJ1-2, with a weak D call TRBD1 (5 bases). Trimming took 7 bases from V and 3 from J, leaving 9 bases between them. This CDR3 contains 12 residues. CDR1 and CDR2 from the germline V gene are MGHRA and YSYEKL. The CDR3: CASMSGDYGYTF. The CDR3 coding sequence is TGCGCCAGCATGTCGGGGGACTATGGCTACACCTTC.

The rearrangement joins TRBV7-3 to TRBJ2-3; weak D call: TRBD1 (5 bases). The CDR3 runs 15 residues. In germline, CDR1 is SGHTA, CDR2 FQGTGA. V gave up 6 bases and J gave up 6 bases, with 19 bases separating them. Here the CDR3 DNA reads TGTGCCAGCAGAAGTAATCAGGGTCCCGCGGATACGCAGTATTTT. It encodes CASRSNQGPADTQYF.

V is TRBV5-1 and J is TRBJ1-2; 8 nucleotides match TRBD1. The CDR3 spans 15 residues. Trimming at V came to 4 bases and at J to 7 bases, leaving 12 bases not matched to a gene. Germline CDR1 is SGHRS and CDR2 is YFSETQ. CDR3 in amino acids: CASSIGQGGFAGYTF. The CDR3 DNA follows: TGCGCCAGCAGCATCGGACAGGGTGGGTTCGCTGGCTACACCTTC.

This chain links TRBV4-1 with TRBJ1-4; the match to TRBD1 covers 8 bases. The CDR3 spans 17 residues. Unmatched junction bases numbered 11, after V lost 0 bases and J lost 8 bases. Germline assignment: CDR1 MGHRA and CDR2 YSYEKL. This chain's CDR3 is CASSQDIAGQGYEKLFF. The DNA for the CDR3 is TGCGCCAGCAGCCAAGATATCGCCGGACAGGGCTACGAAAAACTGTTTTTT.

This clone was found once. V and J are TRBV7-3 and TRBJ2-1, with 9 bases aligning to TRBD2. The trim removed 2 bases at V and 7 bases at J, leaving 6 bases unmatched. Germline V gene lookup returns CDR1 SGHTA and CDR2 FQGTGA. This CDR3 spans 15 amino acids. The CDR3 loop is CASSLGSGGVNEQFF. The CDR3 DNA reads TGTGCCAGCAGCTTAGGTAGCGGGGGTGTTAATGAGCAGTTCTTC.

The CDR3 DNA is TGTGCCAGCAGTCCAAAGAAGGGACAGGACGCCAATCAGCCCCAGCATTTT. It specifies CASSPKKGQDANQPQHF. The genes are TRBV7-8 and TRBJ1-5; 8 bases are a match to TRBD1. V was clipped by 6 bases and J by 3 bases; unmatched bases: 13. Germline CDR1 SGHVS, CDR2 FQNEAQ. This CDR3 has 17 residues.

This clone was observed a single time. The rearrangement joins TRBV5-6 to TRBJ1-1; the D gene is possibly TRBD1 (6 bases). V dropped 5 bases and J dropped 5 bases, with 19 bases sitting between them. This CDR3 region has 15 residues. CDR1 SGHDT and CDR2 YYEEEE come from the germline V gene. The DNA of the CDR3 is TGTGCCAGCAGTCGGGCGGGGGGGCTGAGGACTGAAGCTTTCTTT. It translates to CASSRAGGLRTEAFF.

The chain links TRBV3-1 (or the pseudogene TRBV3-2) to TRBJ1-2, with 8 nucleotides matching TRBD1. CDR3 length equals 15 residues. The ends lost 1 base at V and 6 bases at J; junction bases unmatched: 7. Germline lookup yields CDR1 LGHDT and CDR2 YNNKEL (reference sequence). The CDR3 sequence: CASSQARTGSHGYTF. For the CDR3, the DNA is TGTGCCAGCAGCCAAGCCCGGACAGGGTCCCATGGCTACACCTTC.

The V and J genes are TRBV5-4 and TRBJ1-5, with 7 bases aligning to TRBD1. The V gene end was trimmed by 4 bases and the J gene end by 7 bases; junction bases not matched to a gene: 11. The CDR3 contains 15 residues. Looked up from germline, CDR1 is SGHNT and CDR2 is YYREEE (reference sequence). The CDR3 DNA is TGTGCCAGCAGCCTCGACAGGGAAGTGGGGCAGCCCCAGCATTTT. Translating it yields CASSLDREVGQPQHF.

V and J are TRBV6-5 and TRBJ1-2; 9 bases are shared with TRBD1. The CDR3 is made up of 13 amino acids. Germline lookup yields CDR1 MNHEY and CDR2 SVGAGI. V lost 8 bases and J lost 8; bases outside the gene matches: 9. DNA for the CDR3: TGTGCCAGCCTGGACAGGGGTTCGTGGGGCTACACCTTC. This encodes CASLDRGSWGYTF.

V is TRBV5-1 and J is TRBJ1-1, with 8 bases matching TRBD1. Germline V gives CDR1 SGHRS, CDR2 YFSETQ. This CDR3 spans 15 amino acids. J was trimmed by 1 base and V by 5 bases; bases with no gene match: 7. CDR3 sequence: CASSLTGARNTEAFF. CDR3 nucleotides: TGCGCCAGCAGTCTGACAGGGGCTAGGAACACTGAAGCTTTCTTT. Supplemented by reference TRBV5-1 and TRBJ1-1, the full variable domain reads KAGVTQTPRYLIKTRGQQVTLSCSPISGHRSVSWYQQTPGQGLQFLFEYFSETQRNKGNFPGRFSGRQFSNSRSEMNVSTLELGDSALYLCASSLTGARNTEAFFGQGTRLTVV.

CDR3 loop: CASSLGNPGTGYGYTF. The CDR3 region has the DNA TGTGCCAGCAGCTTGGGCAACCCAGGGACAGGGTATGGCTACACCTTC. J is TRBJ1-2 and V is TRBV5-4; the match to TRBD1 covers 9 bases. Per the germline V gene, CDR1 is SGHNT and CDR2 is YYREEE (reference sequence). The CDR3 is 16 amino acids. J was trimmed by 5 bases and V by 0 bases; bases with no gene match: 8.

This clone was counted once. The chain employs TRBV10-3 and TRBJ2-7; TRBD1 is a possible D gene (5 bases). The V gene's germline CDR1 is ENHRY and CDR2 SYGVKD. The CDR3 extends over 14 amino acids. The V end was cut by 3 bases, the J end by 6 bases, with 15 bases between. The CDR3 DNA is TGTGCCATCAGTGACCCTATTATGGGGCCCGAGCAGTACGTC. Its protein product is CAISDPIMGPEQYV.

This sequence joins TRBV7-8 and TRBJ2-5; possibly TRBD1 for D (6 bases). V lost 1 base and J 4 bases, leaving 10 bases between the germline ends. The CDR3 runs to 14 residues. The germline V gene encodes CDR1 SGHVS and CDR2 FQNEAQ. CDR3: CASSLVQGLETQYF. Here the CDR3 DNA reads TGTGCCAGCAGCTTAGTTCAGGGGCTAGAGACCCAGTACTTC.

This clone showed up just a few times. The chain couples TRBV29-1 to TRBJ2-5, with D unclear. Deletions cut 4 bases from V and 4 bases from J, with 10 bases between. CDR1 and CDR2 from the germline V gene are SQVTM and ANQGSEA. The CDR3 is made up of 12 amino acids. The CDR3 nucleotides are TGCAGCGTTGTAGAGCGTTTAGAGACCCAGTACTTC. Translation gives CSVVERLETQYF.

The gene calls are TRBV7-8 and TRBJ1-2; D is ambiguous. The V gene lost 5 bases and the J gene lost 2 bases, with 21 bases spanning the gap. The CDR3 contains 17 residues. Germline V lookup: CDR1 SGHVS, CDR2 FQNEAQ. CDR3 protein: CASSPRPVSAGNYGYTF. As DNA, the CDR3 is TGTGCCAGCAGCCCCCGACCCGTCTCCGCGGGAAACTATGGCTACACCTTC.

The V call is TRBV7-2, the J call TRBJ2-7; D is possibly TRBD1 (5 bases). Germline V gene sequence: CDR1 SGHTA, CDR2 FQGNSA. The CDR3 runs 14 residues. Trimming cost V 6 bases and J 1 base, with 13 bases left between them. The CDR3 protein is CASSLSDSSYEQYF. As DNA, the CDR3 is TGTGCCAGCAGTTTGAGCGACAGTTCCTACGAGCAGTACTTC. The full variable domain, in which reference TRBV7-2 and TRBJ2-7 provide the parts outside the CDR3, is GAGVSQSPSNKVTEKGKDVELRCDPISGHTALYWYRQSLGQGLEFLIYFQGNSAPDKSGLPSDRFSAERTGGSVSTLTIQRTQQEDSAVYLCASSLSDSSYEQYFGPGTRLTVT.

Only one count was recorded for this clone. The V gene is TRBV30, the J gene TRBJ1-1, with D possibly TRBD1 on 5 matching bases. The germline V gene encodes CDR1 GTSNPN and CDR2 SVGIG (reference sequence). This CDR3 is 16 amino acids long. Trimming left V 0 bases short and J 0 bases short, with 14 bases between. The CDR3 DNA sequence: TGTGCCTGGAGTGTACTAGGAGGGGCTGTGAACACTGAAGCTTTCTTT. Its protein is CAWSVLGGAVNTEAFF.

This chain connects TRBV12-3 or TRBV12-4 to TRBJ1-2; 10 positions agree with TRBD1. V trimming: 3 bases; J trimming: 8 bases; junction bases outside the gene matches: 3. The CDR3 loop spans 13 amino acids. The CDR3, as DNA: TGTGCCAGCAGTTTTGGGACAGGGGAGGGCTACACCTTC. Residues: CASSFGTGEGYTF.

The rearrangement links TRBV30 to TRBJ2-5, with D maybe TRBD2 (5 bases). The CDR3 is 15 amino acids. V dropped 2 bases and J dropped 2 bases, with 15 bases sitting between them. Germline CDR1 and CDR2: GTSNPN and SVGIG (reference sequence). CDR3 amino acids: CAWSHPYRGQETQYF. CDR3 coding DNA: TGTGCCTGGAGTCACCCCTACCGGGGTCAAGAGACCCAGTACTTC.

CDR3 in DNA: TGTGCCAGCAGCCAAGATCAGGGAAATGAGCAGTTCTTC. Translation gives CASSQDQGNEQFF. The chain links TRBV3-1 (or the pseudogene TRBV3-2) to TRBJ2-1, with D possibly TRBD1 on 5 matching bases. The germline V and J ends were trimmed by 0 bases and 7 bases, with 7 bases remaining between them. There are 13 residues in the CDR3. CDR1 LGHDT and CDR2 YNNKEL come from the germline V gene (reference sequence).

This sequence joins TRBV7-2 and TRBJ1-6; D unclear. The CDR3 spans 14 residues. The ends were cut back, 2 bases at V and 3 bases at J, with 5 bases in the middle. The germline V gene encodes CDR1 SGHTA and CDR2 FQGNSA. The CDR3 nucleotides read TGTGCCAGCAGCTTAACAAGCTATAATTCACCCCTCCACTTT. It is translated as CASSLTSYNSPLHF.

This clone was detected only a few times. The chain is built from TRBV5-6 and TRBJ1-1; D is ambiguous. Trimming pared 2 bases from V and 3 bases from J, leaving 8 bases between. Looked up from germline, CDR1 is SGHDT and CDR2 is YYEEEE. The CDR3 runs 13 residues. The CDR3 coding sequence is TGTGCCAGCAGCTTCTTATCCGACACTGAAGCTTTCTTT. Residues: CASSFLSDTEAFF.

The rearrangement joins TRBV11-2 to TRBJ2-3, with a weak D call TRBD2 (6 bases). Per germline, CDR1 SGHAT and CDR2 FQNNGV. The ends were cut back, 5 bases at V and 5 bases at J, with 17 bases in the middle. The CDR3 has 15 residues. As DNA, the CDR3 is TGTGCCAGCAGCCCCCTTGCTAGCGAGGGAGATACGCAGTATTTT. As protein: CASSPLASEGDTQYF.

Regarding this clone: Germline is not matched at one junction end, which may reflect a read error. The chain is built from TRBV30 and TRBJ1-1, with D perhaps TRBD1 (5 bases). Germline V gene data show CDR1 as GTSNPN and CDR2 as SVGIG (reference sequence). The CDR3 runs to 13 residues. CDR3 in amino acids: CAWRPPQGPQTVF. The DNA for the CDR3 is TGTGCCTGGAGACCCCCCCAGGGCCCCCAGACCGTCTTT.